These T cell receptor beta chains were read from a single sample in a study of PD-1 blockade in classical Hodgkin lymphoma. Produced via immunoSEQ multiplex PCR; TCRdb's table is partial and in-frame only. The repertoire has approximately 22,000 clones, 60% to 80% of them found once; the top ten carry 15% to 20%. Sequenced material: peripheral blood mononuclear cells (PBMCs), taken before the fourth cycle of nivolumab. The receptors were sampled from a human donor with classical Hodgkin lymphoma. Both conserved end residues are trimmed from each CDR3. Each record gives: V gene, D gene, J gene, CDR3 protein. A D gene is named only where the DNA matches it firmly.

v_gene: TRBV7-9
d_gene: .
j_gene: TRBJ1-1
CDR3aa: ASRPTGWPEAF

v_gene: TRBV5-1
d_gene: .
j_gene: TRBJ1-1
CDR3aa: ASSLGSVNTEAF

v_gene: TRBV5-1
d_gene: .
j_gene: TRBJ1-1
CDR3aa: ASSLGSPNTEAF

v_gene: TRBV5-4
d_gene: .
j_gene: TRBJ1-2
CDR3aa: ASSQNRGARNYGYT

v_gene: TRBV7-6
d_gene: TRBD1
j_gene: TRBJ1-4
CDR3aa: ASSPRQGSNEKLF

v_gene: TRBV4-2
d_gene: TRBD1
j_gene: TRBJ1-2
CDR3aa: ASSPTTGQGHYGYT

v_gene: TRBV30
d_gene: .
j_gene: TRBJ2-1
CDR3aa: AGEQGLNEQF

v_gene: TRBV19
d_gene: .
j_gene: TRBJ2-7
CDR3aa: ASSLDSSYEQY

v_gene: TRBV27
d_gene: TRBD2
j_gene: TRBJ2-1
CDR3aa: ASSLFPLAGGTYNEQF

v_gene: TRBV6-5
d_gene: TRBD2
j_gene: TRBJ2-1
CDR3aa: ASRGPGTSGNEQF

v_gene: TRBV9
d_gene: .
j_gene: TRBJ2-1
CDR3aa: ASSVSGNSYNEQF

v_gene: TRBV6-1
d_gene: .
j_gene: TRBJ1-5
CDR3aa: ASSERGNQPQH

v_gene: TRBV7-2
d_gene: .
j_gene: TRBJ2-2
CDR3aa: ASTAISNTGELF

v_gene: TRBV30
d_gene: .
j_gene: TRBJ1-2
CDR3aa: AWSNRKGSGNYGYT

v_gene: TRBV11-1
d_gene: TRBD1
j_gene: TRBJ1-1
CDR3aa: ASSPRGTANTEAF

v_gene: TRBV6-5
d_gene: .
j_gene: TRBJ2-6
CDR3aa: ASRDSAGANVLT

v_gene: TRBV18
d_gene: .
j_gene: TRBJ1-2
CDR3aa: ASSLSEGSGYGYT

v_gene: TRBV2
d_gene: TRBD2
j_gene: TRBJ2-7
CDR3aa: ASRVRLAGGHGEQY

v_gene: TRBV7-6
d_gene: .
j_gene: TRBJ2-5
CDR3aa: ASSFFQEAETQY

v_gene: TRBV4-2
d_gene: .
j_gene: TRBJ2-7
CDR3aa: ASSQERELYEQY

v_gene: TRBV7-2
d_gene: .
j_gene: TRBJ2-7
CDR3aa: ASSLVSGAHGEQY

v_gene: TRBV6-5
d_gene: .
j_gene: TRBJ2-7
CDR3aa: ASSYSDGYEQY

v_gene: TRBV19
d_gene: .
j_gene: TRBJ1-2
CDR3aa: ASSTGVGYGYT

v_gene: TRBV7-8
d_gene: .
j_gene: TRBJ2-5
CDR3aa: ASSLGAGRRETQY

v_gene: TRBV27
d_gene: .
j_gene: TRBJ2-3
CDR3aa: ASSFKGTDTQY

v_gene: TRBV25-1
d_gene: .
j_gene: TRBJ2-1
CDR3aa: ASGGRHNEQF